Each of the 21 T cell receptor beta chains below was sequenced from the same sample in a study of blood T cell repertoires in COVID-19. Clones were read by immunoSEQ multiplex PCR, and TCRdb kept only the in-frame ones, dropping some. The sample has fewer than 250,000 clones, roughly 81% seen once. Sample: peripheral blood. The receptors derive from a woman between 45 and 65 years old with active or convalescent COVID-19.

The CDR3 loop reads CASTSSGSYEQYF. CDR3 DNA sequence: TGTGCCAGCACTTCTAGCGGGAGTTACGAGCAGTACTTC. The chain couples TRBV27 to TRBJ2-7, with 10 bases that match TRBD2. This CDR3 is 13 amino acids long. Germline loops: CDR1 MNHEY, CDR2 SMNVEV (reference sequence). V was pared by 7 bases and J by 4 bases, with 4 bases of the junction left unmatched.

The chain recombines TRBV7-9 with TRBJ2-7; 8 positions match TRBD2. The CDR3 has 15 amino acids. The germline CDR1 and CDR2 sequences are SEHNR and FQNEAQ (reference sequence). The V gene end was trimmed by 5 bases and the J gene end by 1 base; junction bases not matched to a gene: 7. The CDR3 DNA reads as TGTGCCAGCAGCCGTATTAGCGGGATTTCCTACGAGCAGTACTTC. As protein: CASSRISGISYEQYF.

V and J are TRBV7-6 and TRBJ2-1, with 7 bases aligning to TRBD1. The CDR3 sequence is 18 residues long. In germline, CDR1 is SGHVS, CDR2 FNYEAQ. The ends lost 1 base at V and 0 bases at J; junction bases unmatched: 9. CDR3 DNA sequence: TGTGCCAGCAGCTTAGAAGGGGGCAGCCGGAGCTCCTACAATGAGCAGTTCTTC. Protein product: CASSLEGGSRSSYNEQFF.

The CDR3 nucleotides are TGTGCCAGCAGCCAAGGACAGGGTGGATGGACTGAAGCTTTCTTT. Translating gives CASSQGQGGWTEAFF. The chain is built from TRBV3-1 (or the pseudogene TRBV3-2) and TRBJ1-1; TRBD1 aligns across 7 bases. This CDR3 comprises 15 residues. V lost 1 base, J lost 5 bases, and 7 bases stayed unmatched. From germline, CDR1 is LGHDT and CDR2 YNNKEL (reference sequence).

This clone has more than one count but fewer than ten. V gene TRBV18 combines with J gene TRBJ1-5; the match to TRBD1 covers 8 bases. The CDR3 contains 16 residues. From germline, CDR1 is KGHSH and CDR2 LQKENI. The J segment lost 4 bases and the V segment lost 2 bases, leaving 7 bases of the junction unmatched. The DNA for the CDR3 is TGTGCCAGCTCACCAGGGGGGACAGGCAAGAATCAGCCCCAGCATTTT. Its protein is CASSPGGTGKNQPQHF.

The chain is built from TRBV5-1 and TRBJ1-1; weak D call: TRBD1 (6 bases). The CDR3 is 14 residues long. CDR1 is SGHRS and CDR2 is YFSETQ in the germline V gene. Trimming stripped 3 bases from V and 5 bases from J, with 14 bases between. Here the CDR3 reads CASSSEGGLTEAFF. The CDR3 DNA is TGCGCCAGCAGCTCTGAGGGGGGGCTAACTGAAGCTTTCTTT.

The chain joins TRBV19 to TRBJ2-2, with TRBD1 identical over 8 bases. V shed 6 bases and J 5 bases; nucleotides not matched to a gene: 8. The germline gives CDR1 LNHDA, CDR2 SQIVND (reference sequence). There are 15 residues in the CDR3. The CDR3 sequence is CASRGNRGVTGELFF. The CDR3 DNA sequence: TGTGCCAGTAGAGGGAACAGGGGGGTGACCGGGGAGCTGTTTTTT.

V usage is TRBV7-7 and J usage is TRBJ2-5, with 11 bases that match TRBD2. V lost 5 bases, J lost 0 bases, and 2 bases stayed unmatched. CDR1 is SSHAT, CDR2 FNYEAQ, per germline (reference sequence). The CDR3 has 15 residues. Here the CDR3 DNA reads TGTGCCAGCAGCCCTAGCGGGGGGAACCAAGAGACCCAGTACTTC. Translating it yields CASSPSGGNQETQYF.

This clone occurred once. The chain links TRBV6-5 to TRBJ1-1; 11 nucleotides agree with TRBD1. Germline lookup yields CDR1 MNHEY and CDR2 SVGAGI. CDR3 length: 14 residues. The J segment lost 6 bases and the V segment lost 6 bases, leaving 6 bases of the junction unmatched. The CDR3 sequence: CASSRPGQGAEAFF. The CDR3 nucleotides are TGTGCCAGCAGCCGTCCGGGACAGGGGGCTGAAGCTTTCTTT.

This clone showed up just once. The chain couples TRBV14 to TRBJ1-6; TRBD1 might be the D (5 bases). The CDR3 is 16 amino acids. V was pared by 1 base and J by 7 bases, with 14 bases between. From germline, CDR1 is SGHDN and CDR2 FVKESK. The CDR3 here is CASSQVQGVPNSPLHF. Written as DNA, the CDR3 is TGTGCCAGCAGCCAAGTGCAGGGCGTTCCCAATTCACCCCTCCACTTT. Combining the CDR3 with reference TRBV14 and TRBJ1-6 gives the whole variable domain EAGVTQFPSHSVIEKGQTVTLRCDPISGHDNLYWYRRVMGKEIKFLLHFVKESKQDESGMPNNRFLAERTGGTYSTLKVQPAELEDSGVYFCASSQVQGVPNSPLHFGNGTRLTVT.

The chain joins TRBV6-1 to TRBJ1-1; 7 bases match TRBD1. J lost 2 bases, V lost 2 bases, and 2 bases had no gene match. The CDR3 has 14 amino acids. The germline V gene has CDR1 MNHNS and CDR2 SASEGT. The CDR3 spells CASSERQGNTEAFF. The CDR3 nucleotides read TGTGCCAGCAGTGAAAGACAGGGAAACACTGAAGCTTTCTTT.

The genes are TRBV10-3 and TRBJ2-3, with D uncertain. The CDR3 totals 12 residues. The germline V gene has CDR1 ENHRY and CDR2 SYGVKD. V gave up 6 bases and J gave up 4 bases, with 8 bases separating them. CDR3 bases: TGTGCCATCAGGGCATGGTCAGATACGCAGTATTTT. It yields the protein CAIRAWSDTQYF.

The chain recombines TRBV19 with TRBJ1-5; 7 bases fit TRBD1. The CDR3 has 16 amino acids. The V segment lost 5 bases and the J segment 0 bases; nucleotides outside the gene matches: 7. The V gene's germline CDR1 is LNHDA and CDR2 SQIVND (reference sequence). This CDR3 reads CASSFRQGASNQPQHF. CDR3 in DNA: TGTGCCAGTAGTTTTAGACAGGGAGCTAGCAATCAGCCCCAGCATTTT.

This chain connects TRBV5-1 to TRBJ1-6; possibly TRBD1 for D (5 bases). In germline, CDR1 is SGHRS, CDR2 YFSETQ. Trimming left V 0 bases short and J 8 bases short, with 9 bases between. The CDR3 has 14 amino acids. CDR3 nucleotides: TGCGCCAGCAGCTTGGAAGGAGGGGATTCACCCCTCCACTTT. Its protein product is CASSLEGGDSPLHF.

The chain combines TRBV10-3 with TRBJ1-4, with 8 bases lining up with TRBD1. The CDR3 totals 13 residues. V lost 10 bases to trimming and J lost 7 bases; unmatched junction nucleotides: 8. The germline V gene encodes CDR1 ENHRY and CDR2 SYGVKD. CDR3 amino acids: CATRQGFGEKLFF. The CDR3 DNA sequence: TGTGCCACCCGACAGGGGTTTGGTGAAAAACTGTTTTTT.

This clone was found a few times. The chain is built from TRBV9 and TRBJ1-6; 9 bases are shared with TRBD1. Germline V gene sequence: CDR1 SGDLS, CDR2 YYNGEE. The ends lost 0 bases at V and 14 bases at J; junction bases unmatched: 18. The CDR3 covers 18 residues. CDR3 amino acids: CASSVGPGTGIGPAALHF. The CDR3, as DNA: TGTGCCAGCAGCGTAGGTCCCGGGACAGGGATCGGGCCTGCCGCCCTCCACTTT.

This clone was observed a few times. This chain uses TRBV2 with TRBJ1-6; 11 bases fit TRBD1. This CDR3 contains 15 residues. From germline, CDR1 is SNHLY and CDR2 FYNNEI. V was pared by 6 bases and J by 9 bases, with 7 bases of the junction left unmatched. The CDR3 spells CASSPGQGDFSPLHF. The CDR3 DNA reads as TGTGCCAGCAGCCCGGGACAGGGGGATTTTTCACCCCTCCACTTT.

The chain couples TRBV3-1 (or the pseudogene TRBV3-2) to TRBJ1-4; 8 bases fit TRBD1. The CDR3 contains 16 residues. Germline V gene data show CDR1 as LGHDT and CDR2 as YNNKEL (reference sequence). V gave up 10 bases and J gave up 0 bases; unmatched junction bases: 10. The CDR3: CANPQGQGATNEKLFF. The CDR3 region has the DNA TGTGCCAACCCCCAAGGACAGGGTGCAACTAATGAAAAACTGTTTTTT.

The CDR3 is CASSFRNTEAFF. The DNA of the CDR3 is TGTGCCAGCAGTTTTCGGAACACTGAAGCTTTCTTT. The rearrangement uses TRBV12-3 or TRBV12-4 and TRBJ1-1; D not resolved. V lost 3 bases and J 1 base, leaving 3 bases between the germline ends. This CDR3 is 12 amino acids long.

The CDR3 protein is CATNLQGAGYNEQFF. The CDR3 DNA reads as TGTGCCACCAACCTTCAGGGGGCCGGATACAATGAGCAGTTCTTC. The chain uses TRBV10-3 and TRBJ2-1; TRBD1 matches 8 bases. This CDR3 has 15 residues. Germline CDR1 is ENHRY and CDR2 is SYGVKD. V was pared by 10 bases and J by 4 bases, with 12 bases of the junction left unmatched.

V and J are TRBV9 and TRBJ1-1; D is perhaps TRBD1 (6 bases). Trimming cost V 2 bases and J 6 bases, with 20 bases left between them. The germline CDR1 and CDR2 sequences are SGDLS and YYNGEE. The CDR3 totals 16 residues. This chain's CDR3 is CASSVSGRGLSAEAFF. For the CDR3, the DNA is TGTGCCAGCAGCGTCTCGGGGCGGGGGCTCAGCGCTGAAGCTTTCTTT. Full variable domain (rest looked up from reference TRBV9 and TRBJ1-1): DSGVTQTPKHLITATGQRVTLRCSPRSGDLSVYWYQQSLDQGLQFLIQYYNGEERAKGNILERFSAQQFPDLHSELNLSSLELGDSALYFCASSVSGRGLSAEAFFGQGTRLTVV.